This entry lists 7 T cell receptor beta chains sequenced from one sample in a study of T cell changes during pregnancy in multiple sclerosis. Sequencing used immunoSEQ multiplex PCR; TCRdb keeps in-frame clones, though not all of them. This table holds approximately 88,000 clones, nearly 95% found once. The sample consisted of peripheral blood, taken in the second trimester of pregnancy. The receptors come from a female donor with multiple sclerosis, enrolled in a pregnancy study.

CDR3 in amino acids: CASSLTSSGQLPYEQYF. The CDR3 region has the DNA TGTGCCAGCAGCCTTACTTCCTCAGGGCAGCTACCCTACGAGCAGTACTTC. J is TRBJ2-7 and V is TRBV11-2; D may be TRBD1 (5 bases). Germline values: CDR1 SGHAT, CDR2 FQNNGV. The CDR3 is 17 residues long. Trimming left V 5 bases short and J 2 bases short, with 22 bases between. The entire variable domain, with the rest obtained from reference TRBV11-2 and TRBJ2-7, is as follows: EAGVAQSPRYKIIEKRQSVAFWCNPISGHATLYWYQQILGQGPKLLIQFQNNGVVDDSQLPKDRFSAERLKGVDSTLKIQPAKLEDSAVYLCASSLTSSGQLPYEQYFGPGTRLTVT.

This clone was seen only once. The CDR3 bases are TGCGCCAGCAGCTTGACAGGATCTAGCGGGAGCCCGCAAGAGACCCAGTACTTC. It encodes CASSLTGSSGSPQETQYF. V usage is TRBV5-1 and J usage is TRBJ2-5; 10 bases fit TRBD2. Germline V gives CDR1 SGHRS, CDR2 YFSETQ. This CDR3 comprises 18 residues. V was clipped by 1 base and J by 2 bases; unmatched bases: 11.

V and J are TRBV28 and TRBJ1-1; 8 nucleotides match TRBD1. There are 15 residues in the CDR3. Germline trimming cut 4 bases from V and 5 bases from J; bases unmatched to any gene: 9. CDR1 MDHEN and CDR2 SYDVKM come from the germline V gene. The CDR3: CASSSSDRVGTEAFF. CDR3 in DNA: TGTGCCAGCAGTTCCTCGGACAGGGTGGGGACTGAAGCTTTCTTT.

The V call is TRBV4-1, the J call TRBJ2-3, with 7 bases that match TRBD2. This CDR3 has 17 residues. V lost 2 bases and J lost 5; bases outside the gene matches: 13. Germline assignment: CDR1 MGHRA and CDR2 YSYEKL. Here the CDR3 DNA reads TGCGCCAGCAGCCAAAGCTACCGGACTAGTGACCGAGATACGCAGTATTTT. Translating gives CASSQSYRTSDRDTQYF.

CDR3 region: CASSPKTGADSPLHF. CDR3 DNA sequence: TGTGCCAGCAGCCCAAAGACAGGGGCGGATTCACCCCTCCACTTT. V is TRBV7-8 and J is TRBJ1-6; the match to TRBD1 covers 8 bases. V shed 5 bases and J 8 bases; nucleotides not matched to a gene: 8. The CDR3 sequence is 15 residues long. Germline V lookup: CDR1 SGHVS, CDR2 FQNEAQ.

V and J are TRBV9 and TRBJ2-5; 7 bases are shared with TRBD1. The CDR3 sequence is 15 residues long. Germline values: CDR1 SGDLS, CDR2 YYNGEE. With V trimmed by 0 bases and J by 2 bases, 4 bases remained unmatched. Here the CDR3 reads CASSVAGTDQETQYF. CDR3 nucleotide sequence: TGTGCCAGCAGCGTAGCGGGGACAGATCAAGAGACCCAGTACTTC.

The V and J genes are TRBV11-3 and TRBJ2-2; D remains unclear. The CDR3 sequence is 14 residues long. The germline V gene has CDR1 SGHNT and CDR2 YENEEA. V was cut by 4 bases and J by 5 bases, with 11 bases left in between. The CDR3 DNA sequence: TGTGCCAGCAGCTCCGCGCGGTCAACCGGGGAGCTGTTTTTT. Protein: CASSSARSTGELFF.